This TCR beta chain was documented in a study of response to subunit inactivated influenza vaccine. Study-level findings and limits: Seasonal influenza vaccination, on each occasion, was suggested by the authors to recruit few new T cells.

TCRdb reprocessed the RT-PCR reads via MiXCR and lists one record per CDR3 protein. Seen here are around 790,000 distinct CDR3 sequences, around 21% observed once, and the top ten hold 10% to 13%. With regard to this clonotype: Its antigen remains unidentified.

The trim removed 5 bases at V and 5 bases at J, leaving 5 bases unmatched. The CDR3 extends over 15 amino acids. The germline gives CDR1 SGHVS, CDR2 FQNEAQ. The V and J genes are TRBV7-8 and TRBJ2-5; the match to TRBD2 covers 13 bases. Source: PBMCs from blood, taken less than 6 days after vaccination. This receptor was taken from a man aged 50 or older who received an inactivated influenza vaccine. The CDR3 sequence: CASSRGLAGRETQYF. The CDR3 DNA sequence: TGTGCCAGCAGCCGGGGACTAGCGGGACGGGAGACCCAGTACTTC. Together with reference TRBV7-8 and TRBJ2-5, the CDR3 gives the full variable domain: GAGVSQSPRYKVAKRGQDVALRCDPISGHVSLFWYQQALGQGPEFLTYFQNEAQLDKSGLPSDRFFAERPEGSVSTLKIQRTQQEDSAVYLCASSRGLAGRETQYFGPGTRLLVL.